This entry lists 22 T cell receptor beta chains sequenced from one sample in a study of T cell responses to AZD1222 COVID-19 vaccine. This table comes from immunoSEQ multiplex PCR, and its TCRdb copy is limited to in-frame clones, with some not included. The table shows about 110,000 clones, with more than 90% occurring only once. The specimen comprised peripheral blood, sampled on day 0 of AZD1222 vaccination. The origin of the receptors is an adult in good health.

This clone appeared a single time. The gene calls are TRBV5-5 and TRBJ2-6, with D possibly TRBD1 on 5 matching bases. In germline, CDR1 is SGHKS, CDR2 YYEKEE (reference sequence). The CDR3 is 16 amino acids. V lost 3 bases and J 1 base, leaving 11 bases between the germline ends. CDR3 in DNA: TGTGCCAGCAGCTCGACAGTTCTATCTGGGGCCAACGTCCTGACTTTC. Encoded protein: CASSSTVLSGANVLTF.

The CDR3, as DNA: TGTGCCAGCAGGGCAGGTACCACCGGGGAGCTGTTTTTT. Translated: CASRAGTTGELFF. The rearrangement joins TRBV2 to TRBJ2-2, with unresolved D. Trimming pared 6 bases from V and 4 bases from J, leaving 9 bases between. The germline CDR1 and CDR2 sequences are SNHLY and FYNNEI. The CDR3 sequence is 13 residues long.

This clone appeared a few times. The chain has TRBV7-9 and TRBJ2-3, with a tentative D call TRBD2 (6 bases). The CDR3 runs 13 residues. Trimming pared 4 bases from V and 2 bases from J, leaving 7 bases between. From germline, CDR1 is SEHNR and CDR2 FQNEAQ (reference sequence). The CDR3 sequence: CASSWDSTDTQYF. The CDR3 DNA reads TGTGCCAGCAGCTGGGACTCCACAGATACGCAGTATTTT.

CDR3 DNA sequence: TGTGCCAGCAGCGCACAGGGGAACGGAAATCAGCCCCAGCATTTT. Protein: CASSAQGNGNQPQHF. V gene TRBV2 combines with J gene TRBJ1-5; TRBD1 matches 7 bases. There are 15 residues in the CDR3. The trim removed 6 bases at V and 4 bases at J, leaving 9 bases unmatched. The germline CDR1 and CDR2 sequences are SNHLY and FYNNEI.

The chain links TRBV5-1 to TRBJ2-2; D is possibly TRBD2 (6 bases). Trimming cost V 1 base and J 5 bases, with 9 bases left between them. Looked up from germline, CDR1 is SGHRS and CDR2 is YFSETQ. CDR3 length: 14 residues. The CDR3 protein is CASSLFRGTGELFF. CDR3 nucleotides: TGCGCCAGCAGCTTGTTCCGGGGGACCGGGGAGCTGTTTTTT.

The chain combines TRBV18 with TRBJ2-5; possibly TRBD2 for D (6 bases). Trimming cost V 6 bases and J 1 base, with 12 bases left between them. Germline CDR1 and CDR2: KGHSH and LQKENI. CDR3 length: 14 residues. CDR3 coding DNA: TGTGCCAGCTCTTCGGGGACTGCCCAAGAGACCCAGTACTTC. It is translated as CASSSGTAQETQYF.

The chain links TRBV10-1 to TRBJ2-1; D call uncertain. This CDR3 comprises 15 residues. The germline V gene has CDR1 WNHNN and CDR2 SYGVQD (reference sequence). V lost 4 bases to trimming and J lost 5 bases, with 15 bases between them. As DNA, the CDR3 is TGCGCCAGCAGTGCGGAGCTAAATGTCGACAATGAGCAGTTCTTC. This sequence encodes CASSAELNVDNEQFF.

CDR3 amino acids: CASSQRLAWDEQFF. The CDR3 DNA sequence: TGTGCCAGCAGCCAAAGACTAGCCTGGGATGAGCAGTTCTTC. This chain joins TRBV3-1 (or the pseudogene TRBV3-2) and TRBJ2-1; the match to TRBD2 covers 7 bases. J gave up 8 bases and V 2 bases, and 6 bases lay outside the gene matches. CDR3 length equals 14 residues. CDR1 LGHDT and CDR2 YNNKEL come from the germline V gene (reference sequence).

The V gene is TRBV30, the J gene TRBJ1-1, with TRBD1 matching 10 bases. The J segment lost 0 bases and the V segment lost 2 bases, leaving 3 bases of the junction unmatched. This CDR3 spans 15 amino acids. The germline CDR1 and CDR2 sequences are GTSNPN and SVGIG (reference sequence). Written as DNA, the CDR3 is TGTGCCTGGAGTCTCGGGACAGGGGTGAACACTGAAGCTTTCTTT. It encodes CAWSLGTGVNTEAFF.

V gene TRBV6-5 combines with J gene TRBJ2-7; possibly TRBD1 for D (6 bases). V lost 6 bases, J lost 3 bases, and 15 bases lay in between. This CDR3 is 14 amino acids long. The germline V gene encodes CDR1 MNHEY and CDR2 SVGAGI. The CDR3 bases are TGTGCCAGCAGCTTCGGACAGAAAAACTACGAGCAGTACTTC. Translating it yields CASSFGQKNYEQYF.

The V call is TRBV6-2 or TRBV6-3, the J call TRBJ2-3, with D possibly TRBD1 on 6 matching bases. Trimming took 5 bases from V and 4 from J, leaving 16 bases between them. There are 15 residues in the CDR3. Germline-derived CDR1 and CDR2 are MNHEY and SVGEGT. CDR3 DNA: TGTGCCAGCAGTCCCCGAGGACAGTACTCAGATACGCAGTATTTT. Amino acids: CASSPRGQYSDTQYF.

The CDR3 bases are TGTGCCAGCAGCCCGTCCCGGGACAGGGTCGGGAGCTCCTACGAGCAGTACTTC. Residues: CASSPSRDRVGSSYEQYF. The gene calls are TRBV21-1 and TRBJ2-7; the table names TRBD1, a call not compared with the DNA. TRBV21-1 constitutes a pseudogene. The CDR3 extends over 18 amino acids.

The rearrangement joins TRBV11-2 to TRBJ2-1, with 8 bases lining up with TRBD2. The CDR3 is made up of 15 amino acids. The germline CDR1 and CDR2 sequences are SGHAT and FQNNGV. With 3 bases clipped from V and 6 bases from J, the junction kept 7 bases outside the gene matches. The CDR3 loop is CASSFSGIWVNEQFF. The CDR3 bases are TGTGCCAGCAGCTTTAGCGGGATCTGGGTCAATGAGCAGTTCTTC.

The chain couples TRBV2 to TRBJ1-2; 7 bases are a match to TRBD1. Germline V CDR1 and CDR2: SNHLY, FYNNEI. Germline trimming cut 5 bases from V and 7 bases from J; bases unmatched to any gene: 10. This CDR3 has 14 amino acids. CDR3 in amino acids: CASSPPGQVGGYTF. As DNA, the CDR3 is TGTGCCAGCAGTCCCCCAGGACAGGTCGGTGGCTACACCTTC.

The chain uses TRBV4-3 and TRBJ2-5, with 8 bases identical to TRBD2. There are 15 residues in the CDR3. Looked up from germline, CDR1 is LGHNA and CDR2 is YSLEER. V trimming: 1 base; J trimming: 2 bases; junction bases outside the gene matches: 3. CDR3 bases: TGCGCCAGCAGCCAAGCCGGGACTAGACAAGAGACCCAGTACTTC. Protein product: CASSQAGTRQETQYF.

Points on this clone: The junction and the germline gene differ at one end; a read error may be behind it. This chain joins TRBV24-1 and TRBJ2-7; D may be TRBD1 (5 bases). Looked up from germline, CDR1 is KGHDR and CDR2 is SFDVKD. There are 18 residues in the CDR3. The CDR3 reads CATSNLDTTLVFGYEQYF. For the CDR3, the DNA is TGTGCCACCAGTAATTTGGACACCACGTTAGTGTTTGGATACGAGCAGTACTTC.

The genes are TRBV5-4 and TRBJ1-2; 7 nucleotides agree with TRBD1. After removal of 3 bases from V and 8 bases from J, the junction contained 16 bases not matched to a gene. The germline V gene has CDR1 SGHNT and CDR2 YYREEE (reference sequence). The CDR3 length is 16 residues. CDR3 region: CASSSEPTGQFGGYTF. The CDR3 nucleotides read TGTGCCAGCAGCTCCGAACCGACGGGACAGTTCGGAGGCTACACCTTC.

The chain links TRBV6-1 to TRBJ1-2, with TRBD1 as a possible D gene (5 bases). Trimming stripped 3 bases from V and 4 bases from J, with 9 bases between. Germline V gene sequence: CDR1 MNHNS, CDR2 SASEGT. The CDR3 consists of 13 residues. The CDR3: CASSDARGYGYTF. The CDR3 bases are TGTGCCAGCAGTGACGCGAGGGGCTATGGCTACACCTTC.

This clone showed up just once. The chain has TRBV19 and TRBJ1-1; TRBD1 agrees at 7 bases. The length of the CDR3 is 14 residues. The germline V gene encodes CDR1 LNHDA and CDR2 SQIVND (reference sequence). The V and J ends lost 5 bases and 1 base, in that order; junction bases with no gene match: 4. The CDR3 DNA sequence: TGTGCCAGTAGTCAGCGACAGGGGAACACTGAAGCTTTCTTT. This translates into CASSQRQGNTEAFF.

The chain joins TRBV5-6 to TRBJ1-2; 10 nucleotides line up with TRBD1. V lost 4 bases to trimming and J lost 3 bases; unmatched junction nucleotides: 6. Germline V gene sequence: CDR1 SGHDT, CDR2 YYEEEE. The CDR3 totals 15 residues. CDR3 sequence (DNA): TGTGCCAGCAGCCAGGACAGGGGGTCCCACTATGGCTACACCTTC. Translating gives CASSQDRGSHYGYTF. The variable domain in full, with the rest retrieved from reference TRBV5-6 and TRBJ1-2, is DAGVTQSPTHLIKTRGQQVTLRCSPKSGHDTVSWYQQALGQGPQFIFQYYEEEERQRGNFPDRFSGHQFPNYSSELNVNALLLGDSALYLCASSQDRGSHYGYTFGSGTRLTVV.

This chain joins TRBV5-1 and TRBJ1-6; no clear D gene. CDR3 length: 13 amino acids. CDR1 is SGHRS and CDR2 is YFSETQ in the germline V gene. Trimming removed 10 bases at V and 7 bases at J, with 15 bases between. The chain's CDR3 is CASASTSNSPLHF. The CDR3 bases are TGCGCCTCAGCAAGCACCTCCAATTCACCCCTCCACTTT.

This sequence joins TRBV11-3 and TRBJ1-1, with D possibly matching TRBD1 (5 bases). Looked up from germline, CDR1 is SGHNT and CDR2 is YENEEA. This CDR3 spans 16 amino acids. V was shortened by 4 bases and J by 8 bases, with 23 bases between the two germline ends. CDR3 sequence reads: CASSSSWGGERSEAFF. In DNA, the CDR3 is TGTGCCAGCAGCTCCTCTTGGGGGGGGGAACGGTCAGAAGCTTTCTTT. Variable domain in full (rest from reference TRBV11-3 and TRBJ1-1): EAGVVQSPRYKIIEKKQPVAFWCNPISGHNTLYWYLQNLGQGPELLIRYENEEAVDDSQLPKDRFSAERLKGVDSTLKIQPAELGDSAVYLCASSSSWGGERSEAFFGQGTRLTVV.